Described below is a single TCR beta chain sequence and its context. Its antigen is as yet unknown. Per the germline V gene, CDR1 is MNHEY and CDR2 is SMNVEV (reference sequence). Trimming stripped 2 bases from V and 4 bases from J, with 14 bases between. This CDR3 is 15 amino acids long. The record originates from a study of PD-L1 blockade in urothelial cancer. Study as a whole: Prior regimens of chemotherapy numbered 0 to 3 per patient. Blood samples had a median of approximately 150,000 T cells, roughly 83,000 unique TCRs, and clonality more than 0.075. Overall study results and limits: Lower than median blood TCR clonality before treatment predicted better survival.

Clones were read by immunoSEQ multiplex PCR, and TCRdb kept only the in-frame ones, dropping some. The repertoire holds tens of thousands of clones, over 70% seen once, with around 4.6% in the top ten. The specimen comprised PBMCs, sampled around atezolizumab (anti-PD-L1) treatment. This TCR was recovered from a man in his 70s with urothelial cancer. V is TRBV27 and J is TRBJ2-5, with a weak D call TRBD1 (6 bases). The CDR3 bases are TGTGCCAGCAGTTTAAGGGGGTATCGGGGAGAGACCCAGTACTTC. Amino acid sequence: CASSLRGYRGETQYF.